This TCR beta chain came from a study of human T cells and chemical hapten exposure (dated by TCRdb to the early 2020s). In the study overall: For sensitization, 2% DPC in acetone was applied to a roughly 2 cm by roughly 2 cm area of upper inner arm skin. Throughout the approximately 25-week study period, patients were also given weekly therapeutic DPC doses on the scalp. Patch testing was performed on the upper back with Finn chambers containing 0.01% DPC, and the patch tests were scored after 6 days according to International Contact Dermatitis Research Group standards. The mostly female patient cohort included alopecia areata with under or over 50% scalp involvement, alopecia totalis and alopecia universalis. Libraries were pooled for sequencing, and variation in per-sample TCR yields was attributed mainly to small differences in library volumes within the pool. Peripheral blood TCR repertoire changes were tracked in vivo in alopecia patients during primary and secondary sensitization to the hapten diphenylcyclopropenone (DPC). Blood samples were taken from patients before sensitization (week 0) and then at 2, 6 and about 24 weeks after DPC sensitization. Blood for TCR sequencing was provided by twenty-nine alopecia patients at one to four time points (pre-sensitization, 2, 6 and 24 weeks).

The research as a whole found: DPC sensitization did not change how many TCRs were above 1 in 1000 frequency, and no evidence was found of alterations in global repertoire structure. Repeated subsampling changed both the strength of the expansion versus patch-test correlation and the threshold at which the correlation became significant. Significantly more large CDR3 similarity clusters were formed by expanded TCRs than by pre-sensitization or healthy control sets, consistent with antigen-driven responses. Alopecia, a presumed autoimmune disease, was present in all patients, so the immune response of the patients might differ from that of healthy individuals. The number of PT1 expanded TCRs positively correlated with patch test score, significant at thresholds 8, 16 and 32 but not 4.

This clonotype was seen many times. It lacks a known antigen. The record has no base qualities; no much larger clone is one base away. Library creation used RACE. The sequencer was a NextSeq 500. During library preparation, unique molecular identifiers were attached to individual cDNA molecules so that TCRs could be counted quantitatively and reproducibly. For every blood RNA sample, sequencing covered both the TCR alpha and TCR beta chains. The source study handled its data this way. The median number of TCRs per sample was roughly 100,000, ranging from roughly 23,224 to 690,600. The Decombinator software suite was used to annotate the V, J and CDR3 of the TCR reads. To make PS versus PT1 abundance plots, every sample was subsampled to the same number of TCRs (28,000). TCRs were defined as expanded if absent before sensitization and observed at least eight times at the 2-week time point. TCRdb reprocessed the public reads (quality trimming at Q25 with fastp, clone calling with MiXCR) and kept in-frame beta chains. Each CDR3 protein appears once, grouped with its most common genes and DNA. These V and J calls are TCRdb output, not the study's own analysis. For this sample the table gives 100,000 or so distinct CDR3 sequences, of which nearly 35% were detected only once. The ten most abundant clones make up 2.5% to 3.5% of the sample.

CDR1 and CDR2 are drawn from the germline V gene: SGHAT, FQNNGV. The V end loses 3 bases and the J end loses 0 bases, and a stretch of 7 bases separates them. The CDR3 spans 14 residues, from the cysteine through the phenylalanine. The CDR3 DNA has 42 bases and is translated from base 1. The sample's time point, from its label and the paper: patch test 3, about 24 weeks after DPC sensitization. In light of the paper, this sample's treatment or condition label describes: therapeutic diphenylcyclopropenone sensitization with weekly scalp DPC. At every patch-test visit, the blood draw took place before the patch test was put on. Patients were considered eligible if aged 18 to 70, diagnosed with alopecia and deemed suitable for DPC therapy, and patients were excluded if pregnant. Total RNA was isolated from unfractionated whole blood collected in Tempus Blood RNA tubes.

Material: whole blood, obtained in connection with sensitization to the hapten diphenylcyclopropenone (DPC). The chain is assembled from TRBV11-2 and TRBJ2-3; the D gene is unclear. The TCR originated in a man aged 35-49 years with alopecia areata. Some clones in this sample may be carry-over from other donors' samples. The bases read TGTGCCAGCAGCTTGGGTCGTAGCACAGATACGCAGTATTTT. Translated, this gives CASSLGRSTDTQYF.